This TCR beta chain came from a study of cytomegalovirus exposure and HLA in healthy donors. The study, taken as a whole, reports: Most TCR sequences proved rare, with some public TCRs found in many donors. TCR beta chains numbering some 160 were designated cytomegalovirus-associated. With further analysis later on, most CMV-associated TCR beta chains appeared HLA-restricted. What was likely a sequencing artifact was a cluster of highly shared sequence variants.

On this clone: As yet, its antigen is unknown.

Germline V gene sequence: CDR1 MDHEN, CDR2 SYDVKM. This CDR3 is built from 16 residues. With V trimmed by 6 bases and J by 0 bases, 5 bases remained unmatched. The PCR employed 60 Vbeta primers together with 13 Jbeta primers. Here immunoSEQ multiplex PCR was the method, and the copy in TCRdb shows in-frame clones only, minus some. The table records about 150,000 clones, about 60% of them present only once. The rearrangement uses TRBV28 and TRBJ2-6; 7 bases fit TRBD1. This clonotype originated in a woman aged 55-70 years in good health and CMV-seropositive. The sample consisted of PBMCs. CDR3 protein: CASSRGISSGANVLTF. In DNA form, the CDR3 reads TGTGCCAGCAGCAGGGGGATATCCTCTGGGGCCAACGTCCTGACTTTC.